The 10 T cell receptor beta chains given below trace back to one sample, sequenced in a study of Graves' ophthalmopathy and Graves' hyperthyroidism. Researchers took RNA transcripts and amplified TCR beta CDR3 regions from them. Second-round multiplex PCR came after first-round RT-PCR with HTBI primers. Using its own MiXCR run on the multiplex PCR reads, TCRdb lists one record per CDR3 protein. The sample includes roughly 380,000 distinct CDR3 sequences, over 15% of them seen just once. The sample was peripheral blood. All receptors derive from a woman between 18 and 29 years old with stable Graves' hyperthyroidism.

This clonotype was seen only a few times. The chain is built from TRBV12-3 or TRBV12-4 and TRBJ2-4; D not certain. This CDR3 is built from 14 residues. The V end lost 5 bases, the J end lost 7 bases, and 15 bases lay between the germline ends. The CDR3 protein is CASSIGPQGNIQYF. CDR3 in DNA: TGTGCCAGCAGTATAGGGCCCCAAGGGAACATTCAGTACTTC.

At least ten counts were recorded for this clonotype. The chain has TRBV6-1 and TRBJ2-5, with D uncertain. The ends were cut back, 7 bases at V and 1 base at J, with 7 bases in the middle. The germline gives CDR1 MNHNS, CDR2 SASEGT. The CDR3 length is 12 residues. The CDR3 sequence: CASKGIQETQYF. The CDR3 nucleotides are TGTGCCAGCAAAGGGATCCAAGAGACCCAGTACTTC.

This chain connects TRBV6-2 or TRBV6-3 to TRBJ2-7; 8 positions agree with TRBD2. J was trimmed by 5 bases and V by 2 bases; bases with no gene match: 5. In germline, CDR1 is MNHEY, CDR2 SVGEGT. The CDR3 is made up of 14 amino acids. This CDR3 reads CASSYGTRGHEQYF. CDR3 sequence (DNA): TGTGCCAGCAGTTACGGGACTAGAGGCCACGAGCAGTACTTC.

In this sample, this clonotype turned up many times. The DNA of the CDR3 is TGCGCCAGCAGTGAGTCGAGACAGGGGGCTGGCTATGGCTACACCTTC. Its translation: CASSESRQGAGYGYTF. The V gene is TRBV10-2, the J gene TRBJ1-2; 10 bases are a match to TRBD1. Germline assignment: CDR1 WSHSY and CDR2 SAAADI. This CDR3 is built from 16 residues. J lost 4 bases, V lost 0 bases, and 5 bases had no gene match.

This clonotype appeared many times. The chain is built from TRBV2 and TRBJ2-2, with D possibly called TRBD1 or TRBD2 (5 bases each). V was cut by 2 bases and J by 4 bases, with 11 bases left in between. CDR1 and CDR2 (germline): SNHLY, FYNNEI. CDR3 length: 15 residues. The CDR3 nucleotides read TGTGCCAGCAGTGAAACGGGGCTCGGCACCGGGGAGCTGTTTTTT. Translated, it gives CASSETGLGTGELFF.

In this sample, this clonotype turned up many times. This chain links TRBV7-2 with TRBJ1-1, with 11 nucleotides matching TRBD1. CDR3 length: 14 residues. Germline values: CDR1 SGHTA, CDR2 FQGNSA. The V gene end was trimmed by 5 bases and the J gene end by 7 bases; junction bases not matched to a gene: 6. The CDR3 loop is CASSLGDRGFEAFF. CDR3 bases: TGTGCCAGCAGCCTAGGGGACAGGGGGTTTGAAGCTTTCTTT.

This clonotype was picked up many times. The rearrangement links TRBV20-1 to TRBJ2-7; D might be TRBD2 (6 bases). CDR1 is DFQATT and CDR2 is SNEGSKA in the germline V gene (reference sequence). The CDR3 length is 13 residues. With 6 bases removed from V and 3 bases from J, the gap between germline ends came to 15 bases. This CDR3 reads CSAEGQEGYEQYF. The CDR3, as DNA: TGCAGTGCCGAGGGGCAGGAGGGCTACGAGCAGTACTTC.

Many counts were recorded for this clonotype. This chain links TRBV11-2 with TRBJ2-2; unclear D gene. CDR1 and CDR2 from the germline V gene are SGHAT and FQNNGV. V shed 1 base and J shed 6 bases, with 6 bases lying between them. This CDR3 spans 13 amino acids. This chain's CDR3 is CASSLAPSGELFF. DNA of the CDR3: TGTGCCAGCAGCTTAGCCCCCTCCGGGGAGCTGTTTTTT. The variable domain in full, with the rest retrieved from reference TRBV11-2 and TRBJ2-2, is EAGVAQSPRYKIIEKRQSVAFWCNPISGHATLYWYQQILGQGPKLLIQFQNNGVVDDSQLPKDRFSAERLKGVDSTLKIQPAKLEDSAVYLCASSLAPSGELFFGEGSRLTVL.

This clonotype was counted at least ten times. The V call is TRBV2, the J call TRBJ2-4, with D perhaps TRBD2 (5 bases). Germline V lookup: CDR1 SNHLY, CDR2 FYNNEI. The CDR3 extends over 12 amino acids. V dropped 6 bases and J dropped 5 bases, with 8 bases sitting between them. For the CDR3, the DNA is TGTGCCAGCAGAAAACTAGAAAACATTCAGTACTTC. This encodes CASRKLENIQYF. The full variable domain, rest sourced from reference TRBV2 and TRBJ2-4, is EPEVTQTPSHQVTQMGQEVILRCVPISNHLYFYWYRQILGQKVEFLVSFYNNEISEKSEIFDDQFSVERPDGSNFTLKIRSTKLEDSAMYFCASRKLENIQYFGAGTRLSVL.

The chain uses TRBV6-5 and TRBJ2-7, with a tentative D call TRBD1 (6 bases). Germline V gene lookup returns CDR1 MNHEY and CDR2 SVGAGI. This CDR3 has 17 amino acids. Trimming removed 4 bases at V and 0 bases at J, with 19 bases between. CDR3 bases: TGTGCCAGCAGTTCAAGCGTCAACAGGGTTAGCTCCTACGAGCAGTACTTC. It encodes CASSSSVNRVSSYEQYF.